The clone carrying this TCR beta chain was seen more than once but under ten times. The antigen is undetermined. This record belongs to a study of response to subunit inactivated influenza vaccine. Study observations and caveats: Few new T cells, the authors suggested, are recruited by each seasonal influenza vaccination.

V dropped 3 bases and J dropped 4 bases, with 12 bases sitting between them. CDR3 length: 14 amino acids. The V gene's germline CDR1 is MNHEY and CDR2 SMNVEV (reference sequence). TCRdb called the RT-PCR reads again in MiXCR, with one record for every CDR3 protein. This table has fewer than 700,000 distinct CDR3 sequences, 10% to 15% appearing once. The rearrangement uses TRBV27 and TRBJ1-1, with a weak D call TRBD1 (5 bases). Material: PBMCs from blood, obtained 35 to 45 days after vaccination. This clonotype was sampled from a man in his fifties who received an inactivated influenza vaccine. The CDR3 is CASSFLGGFTEAFF. The CDR3 bases are TGTGCCAGCAGTTTCCTCGGGGGGTTCACTGAAGCTTTCTTT.